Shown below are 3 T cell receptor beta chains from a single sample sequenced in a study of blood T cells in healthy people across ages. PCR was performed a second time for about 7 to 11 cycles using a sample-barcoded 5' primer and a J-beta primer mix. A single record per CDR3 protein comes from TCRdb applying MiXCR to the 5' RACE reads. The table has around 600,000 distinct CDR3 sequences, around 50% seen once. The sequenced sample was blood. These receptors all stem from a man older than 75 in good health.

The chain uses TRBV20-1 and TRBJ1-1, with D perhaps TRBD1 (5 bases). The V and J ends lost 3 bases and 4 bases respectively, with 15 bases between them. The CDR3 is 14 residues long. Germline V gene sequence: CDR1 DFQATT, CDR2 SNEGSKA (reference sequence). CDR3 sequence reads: CSARGGGVRTEAFF. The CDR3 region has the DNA TGCAGTGCTAGGGGGGGAGGGGTCCGCACTGAAGCTTTCTTT.

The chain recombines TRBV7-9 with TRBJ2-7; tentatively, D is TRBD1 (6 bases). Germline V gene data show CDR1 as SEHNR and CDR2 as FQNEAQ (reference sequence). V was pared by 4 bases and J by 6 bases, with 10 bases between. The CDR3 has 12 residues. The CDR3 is CASSSGQFEQYF. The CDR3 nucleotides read TGTGCCAGCAGCTCTGGACAGTTCGAGCAGTACTTC.

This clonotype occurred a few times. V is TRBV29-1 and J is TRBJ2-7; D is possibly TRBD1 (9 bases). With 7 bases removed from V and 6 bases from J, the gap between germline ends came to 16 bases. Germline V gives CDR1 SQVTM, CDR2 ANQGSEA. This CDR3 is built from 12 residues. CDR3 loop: CSAGGTGFEQYF. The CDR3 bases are TGCAGCGCGGGGGGGACAGGGTTCGAGCAGTACTTC.